This passage covers 11 T cell receptor beta chains from one sample sequenced in a study of human thymus T cells. Sequencing was performed with immunoSEQ multiplex PCR; in TCRdb, only in-frame clones are kept and a portion is missing. Of about 120,000 clones in the sample, just under 95% were seen once. Thymic material originated from resections removed in the course of corrective heart surgery. The source material was thymus tissue. Receptors originate from a boy under three years old with a congenital heart defect but otherwise immunologically healthy.

The chain links TRBV5-1 to TRBJ2-7; 14 bases align to TRBD2. This CDR3 region has 18 residues. The germline gives CDR1 SGHRS, CDR2 YFSETQ. V lost 4 bases and J lost 2; bases outside the gene matches: 11. Here the CDR3 DNA reads TGCGCCAGCAGCCCCGAGGGACTAGCGGGGGCCCCGACCTACGAGCAGTACTTC. The encoded protein is CASSPEGLAGAPTYEQYF.

The chain combines TRBV4-1 with TRBJ2-1, with D possibly TRBD2 on 7 matching bases. Germline-derived CDR1 and CDR2 are MGHRA and YSYEKL. V was shortened by 0 bases and J by 0 bases, with 18 bases between the two germline ends. The CDR3 extends over 19 amino acids. The CDR3 region is CASSQDKAGARSSYNEQFF. CDR3 nucleotide sequence: TGCGCCAGCAGCCAAGATAAGGCGGGGGCCAGGAGCTCCTACAATGAGCAGTTCTTC.

The chain employs TRBV27 and TRBJ1-2; 7 nucleotides align to TRBD1. The germline V gene has CDR1 MNHEY and CDR2 SMNVEV (reference sequence). The CDR3 is made up of 16 amino acids. The ends lost 2 bases at V and 4 bases at J; junction bases unmatched: 10. The CDR3 region has the DNA TGTGCCAGCAGTTTAGACCCGACAGGGTTTCCCTATGGCTACACCTTC. Amino acid sequence: CASSLDPTGFPYGYTF.

This clone has just one count. V gene TRBV19 combines with J gene TRBJ1-1; TRBD1 matches 9 bases. With V trimmed by 9 bases and J by 3 bases, 2 bases remained unmatched. The CDR3 sequence is 12 residues long. Germline V CDR1 and CDR2: LNHDA, SQIVND (reference sequence). CDR3 bases: TGTGCCAGCAGACAGGGGGACACTGAAGCTTTCTTT. It yields the protein CASRQGDTEAFF.

This rearrangement joins TRBV12-5 to TRBJ2-7, with a weak D call TRBD1 (5 bases). Germline CDR1 is LGHNT and CDR2 is FRNRAP. The CDR3 has 14 amino acids. Trimming stripped 4 bases from V and 2 bases from J, with 12 bases between. CDR3 bases: TGTGCTAGTGGTTCCCCGACAGAAACCTACGAGCAGTACTTC. It encodes CASGSPTETYEQYF.

This clone came up once. This CDR3 is CASSIYRGLDRERETQYF. CDR3 nucleotides: TGCGCCAGCAGCATATACAGAGGACTCGACAGGGAGAGAGAGACCCAGTACTTC. This rearrangement joins TRBV4-3 to TRBJ2-5; the match to TRBD1 covers 7 bases. V shed 5 bases and J 4 bases; nucleotides not matched to a gene: 19. Germline-derived CDR1 and CDR2 are LGHNA and YSLEER. There are 18 residues in the CDR3.

V and J are TRBV5-1 and TRBJ1-1; tentative D call: TRBD1 (5 bases). Looked up from germline, CDR1 is SGHRS and CDR2 is YFSETQ. Trimming took 1 base from V and 1 from J, leaving 11 bases between them. The length of the CDR3 is 15 residues. CDR3 DNA sequence: TGCGCCAGCAGCTTGCAGGGAGGGTCGAACACTGAAGCTTTCTTT. Its translation is CASSLQGGSNTEAFF.

This clone showed up just once. The J gene is TRBJ2-1, the V gene TRBV7-6; 7 positions agree with TRBD2. Trimming took 5 bases from V and 4 from J; bases not matched to a gene: 11. The germline V gene encodes CDR1 SGHVS and CDR2 FNYEAQ. The length of the CDR3 is 16 residues. Written as DNA, the CDR3 is TGTGCCAGCAGCCCTAGGCAGCGGGGCCTTTACAATGAGCAGTTCTTC. As protein: CASSPRQRGLYNEQFF.

The rearrangement links TRBV14 to TRBJ1-1, with a possible D match to TRBD1 (5 bases). Germline values: CDR1 SGHDN, CDR2 FVKESK. Trimming removed 4 bases at V and 0 bases at J, with 6 bases between. The CDR3 covers 13 residues. The CDR3 nucleotides are TGTGCCAGCAGCCTACAGGTGAACACTGAAGCTTTCTTT. Translation: CASSLQVNTEAFF.

This chain connects TRBV2 to TRBJ2-5; TRBD2 is a possible D gene (6 bases). CDR1 and CDR2 from the germline V gene are SNHLY and FYNNEI. This CDR3 is built from 14 residues. Trimming pared 7 bases from V and 2 bases from J, leaving 14 bases between. The CDR3 spells CASNTGLAQETQYF. The CDR3 nucleotides read TGTGCCAGCAACACGGGGCTAGCGCAAGAGACCCAGTACTTC.

This chain connects TRBV7-9 to TRBJ2-7; D is unclear. The CDR3 spans 13 residues. V gave up 5 bases and J gave up 6 bases, with 14 bases separating them. The germline gives CDR1 SEHNR, CDR2 FQNEAQ (reference sequence). CDR3 nucleotides: TGTGCCAGCAGCCCCACTCCTCCGGGCGAGCAGTACTTC. This codes for CASSPTPPGEQYF. The full variable domain, in which reference TRBV7-9 and TRBJ2-7 provide the parts outside the CDR3, is DTGVSQNPRHKITKRGQNVTFRCDPISEHNRLYWYRQTLGQGPEFLTYFQNEAQLEKSRLLSDRFSAERPKGSFSTLEIQRTEQGDSAMYLCASSPTPPGEQYFGPGTRLTVT.